The 24 T cell receptor beta chains given below trace back to one sample, sequenced in a study of shared clonotypes between healthy human individuals. Naive CD8 cells lacked CD45RO, underwent positive selection for CCR7 and left out terminally differentiated effector memory CD45RA+ cells. Generated by immunoSEQ multiplex PCR, the TCRdb table keeps only in-frame clones and is missing some. The repertoire consists of around 1,900,000 clones, with about 94% occurring once and the leading ten covering approximately 1.7%. The sequenced sample consisted of naive CD8+ T cells from PBMCs. The receptor source for this set is a man in his late teens or twenties in good health. Some clones in this sample may be carry-over from other donors' samples.

The chain couples TRBV5-5 to TRBJ2-7, with D possibly matching TRBD2 (6 bases). Germline assignment: CDR1 SGHKS and CDR2 YYEKEE (reference sequence). CDR3 size: 14 residues. V was clipped by 4 bases and J by 0 bases, with 11 bases between them. In DNA form, the CDR3 reads TGTGCCAGCAGCCGGCGGGACGACTCCTACGAGCAGTACTTC. It specifies CASSRRDDSYEQYF.

V and J are TRBV5-1 and TRBJ1-2; 7 bases are a match to TRBD1. The CDR3 contains 13 residues. The germline CDR1 and CDR2 sequences are SGHRS and YFSETQ. The V gene end was trimmed by 4 bases and the J gene end by 6 bases; junction bases not matched to a gene: 6. In DNA form, the CDR3 reads TGCGCCAGCAGCCCCGACAGGGTGCATGGCTACACCTTC. Translation: CASSPDRVHGYTF.

This clone has only one observation. The chain recombines TRBV9 with TRBJ1-2; a weak D match, TRBD1 (5 bases). Trimming removed 3 bases at V and 6 bases at J, with 18 bases between. Germline assignment: CDR1 SGDLS and CDR2 YYNGEE. This CDR3 spans 15 amino acids. The CDR3 DNA is TGTGCCAGCAGCGCCGCTGGGTCAGGGCCCCATGGCTACACCTTC. Translation gives CASSAAGSGPHGYTF.

This chain connects TRBV7-9 to TRBJ2-1; 9 bases agree with TRBD2. Trimming at V came to 5 bases and at J to 7 bases, leaving 12 bases not matched to a gene. This CDR3 comprises 16 residues. CDR1 and CDR2 from the germline V gene are SEHNR and FQNEAQ (reference sequence). DNA for the CDR3: TGTGCCAGCAGCGCTAGGAGCAGCGGGAGGTCGAATGAGCAGTTCTTC. Amino acid sequence: CASSARSSGRSNEQFF.

The rearrangement joins TRBV7-2 to TRBJ1-1, with a tentative D call TRBD1 (5 bases). The V and J ends lost 1 base and 6 bases respectively, with 18 bases between them. CDR1 is SGHTA and CDR2 is FQGNSA in the germline V gene. This CDR3 spans 16 amino acids. The CDR3 loop reads CASSLDVLVGAAEAFF. Here the CDR3 DNA reads TGTGCCAGCAGCTTAGATGTTTTGGTCGGGGCCGCTGAAGCTTTCTTT.

This clone was detected only once. The same CDR3 also results from other DNA sequences found in this sample. The chain links TRBV28 to TRBJ2-5; D might be TRBD2 (5 bases). Germline V lookup: CDR1 MDHEN, CDR2 SYDVKM. V lost 2 bases and J lost 3, with 7 bases in between. The CDR3 runs 13 residues. CDR3 sequence (DNA): TGTGCCAGCAGTTTAGTCGGGGAAGAGACCCAGTACTTC. Translated, it gives CASSLVGEETQYF.

The genes are TRBV5-5 and TRBJ2-2; 7 bases map to TRBD2. Germline values: CDR1 SGHKS, CDR2 YYEKEE (reference sequence). The length of the CDR3 is 14 residues. The V segment lost 3 bases and the J segment 6 bases; nucleotides outside the gene matches: 5. CDR3 residues: CASSWTSLPGELFF. For the CDR3, the DNA is TGTGCCAGCAGCTGGACTAGTCTTCCCGGGGAGCTGTTTTTT.

V gene TRBV10-3 combines with J gene TRBJ1-2; 7 bases align to TRBD1. Per germline, CDR1 ENHRY and CDR2 SYGVKD. The length of the CDR3 is 17 residues. Losses at the gene ends were 3 bases for V and 2 bases for J; bases not matched to a gene: 12. CDR3: CAISDSDLEQGNYGYTF. The CDR3 DNA follows: TGTGCCATCAGTGACTCCGACCTGGAACAGGGGAACTATGGCTACACCTTC.

This rearrangement joins TRBV27 to TRBJ2-7; 7 bases fit TRBD2. After removal of 5 bases from V and 0 bases from J, the junction contained 7 bases not matched to a gene. The CDR3 runs to 15 residues. From germline, CDR1 is MNHEY and CDR2 SMNVEV (reference sequence). The chain's CDR3 is CASSPEREPSYEQYF. CDR3 nucleotide sequence: TGTGCCAGCAGTCCGGAGCGGGAACCCTCCTACGAGCAGTACTTC.

The V gene is TRBV6-5, the J gene TRBJ2-1; D call uncertain. Deletions cut 0 bases from V and 4 bases from J, with 7 bases between. Looked up from germline, CDR1 is MNHEY and CDR2 is SVGAGI. The CDR3 extends over 14 amino acids. For the CDR3, the DNA is TGTGCCAGCAGTTACTCCCTCCAGTACAATGAGCAGTTCTTC. It is translated as CASSYSLQYNEQFF.

The V and J genes are TRBV27 and TRBJ2-2, with 10 bases identical to TRBD2. V trimming: 6 bases; J trimming: 5 bases; junction bases outside the gene matches: 9. This CDR3 has 16 amino acids. Looked up from germline, CDR1 is MNHEY and CDR2 is SMNVEV (reference sequence). This CDR3 reads CASSPSSGSWTGELFF. DNA of the CDR3: TGTGCCAGCAGCCCGTCTAGCGGGAGCTGGACCGGGGAGCTGTTTTTT.

Points on this clone: Other DNA sequences in this specimen translate into the identical CDR3. The V gene is TRBV11-2, the J gene TRBJ2-7, with D perhaps given as TRBD1 or TRBD2 (5 bases each). Germline V lookup: CDR1 SGHAT, CDR2 FQNNGV. V was pared by 4 bases and J by 1 base, with 11 bases between. The CDR3 has 14 residues. The CDR3 reads CASSSGTGSYEQYF. The CDR3 nucleotides read TGTGCCAGCAGCTCCGGGACGGGTTCCTACGAGCAGTACTTC.

The DNA of the CDR3 is TGTGCCAGCAGCGCCGGGACAGGCCGCACAGATACGCAGTATTTT. Protein: CASSAGTGRTDTQYF. The gene calls are TRBV7-9 and TRBJ2-3; 8 bases agree with TRBD1. The CDR3 covers 15 residues. Germline loops: CDR1 SEHNR, CDR2 FQNEAQ (reference sequence). V trimming: 5 bases; J trimming: 1 base; junction bases outside the gene matches: 5.

V is TRBV5-6 and J is TRBJ1-2; the match to TRBD1 covers 7 bases. The CDR3 contains 14 residues. From germline, CDR1 is SGHDT and CDR2 YYEEEE. The V segment lost 0 bases and the J segment 7 bases; nucleotides outside the gene matches: 6. CDR3 sequence: CASSLEGGAIGYTF. CDR3 coding DNA: TGTGCCAGCAGCTTGGAAGGGGGCGCTATTGGCTACACCTTC.

The CDR3 sequence is CASSQSGNSYNEQFF. The CDR3 DNA is TGCGCCAGCAGCCAAAGCGGGAACTCCTACAATGAGCAGTTCTTC. The chain combines TRBV4-3 with TRBJ2-1, with 7 bases identical to TRBD2. Trimming cost V 2 bases and J 0 bases; bases outside gene matches: 1. CDR1 LGHNA and CDR2 YSLEER come from the germline V gene. The CDR3 has 15 residues.

The chain uses TRBV5-1 and TRBJ2-5; TRBD2 matches 10 bases. J lost 4 bases, V lost 3 bases, and 3 bases had no gene match. The CDR3 covers 14 residues. CDR1 and CDR2 (germline): SGHRS, YFSETQ. This CDR3 is CASSSIAGGETQYF. The CDR3, as DNA: TGCGCCAGCAGCTCTATAGCGGGAGGAGAGACCCAGTACTTC.

The chain recombines TRBV30 with TRBJ2-7; 8 bases are a match to TRBD1. The V and J ends lost 2 bases and 3 bases, in that order; junction bases with no gene match: 6. In germline, CDR1 is GTSNPN, CDR2 SVGIG (reference sequence). The CDR3 covers 14 residues. The CDR3 coding sequence is TGTGCCTGGAGTCGCAGGGGGCTGGGCTACGAGCAGTACTTC. It is translated as CAWSRRGLGYEQYF.

This rearrangement joins TRBV2 to TRBJ2-3, with D possibly matching TRBD2 (6 bases). Germline V gene lookup returns CDR1 SNHLY and CDR2 FYNNEI. CDR3 length equals 14 residues. V lost 6 bases, J lost 6 bases, and 16 bases lay in between. The CDR3 coding sequence is TGTGCCAGCAGGGGGACGGAGGGCTCCGATACGCAGTATTTT. Translated: CASRGTEGSDTQYF.

This clone has just one count. V gene TRBV4-2 combines with J gene TRBJ2-7; D might be TRBD2 (5 bases). Germline CDR1 is LGHNA and CDR2 is YNFKEQ. This CDR3 comprises 12 residues. V dropped 4 bases and J dropped 7 bases, with 11 bases sitting between them. The CDR3 nucleotides read TGTGCCAGCAGCCCCCCGGGGAGAGAGCAGTACTTC. Translating it yields CASSPPGREQYF.

This rearrangement joins TRBV4-1 to TRBJ2-5; the D gene is possibly TRBD2 (6 bases). The CDR3 consists of 17 residues. Trimming cost V 1 base and J 5 bases, with 20 bases left between them. The germline CDR1 and CDR2 sequences are MGHRA and YSYEKL. The CDR3 DNA reads as TGCGCCAGCAGCCAAGTTAGCGGAACCCTTGTTTTGGAGACCCAGTACTTC. This codes for CASSQVSGTLVLETQYF.

The J gene is TRBJ2-3, the V gene TRBV11-2, with no clear D. The CDR3 length is 14 residues. The V gene's germline CDR1 is SGHAT and CDR2 FQNNGV. V was shortened by 3 bases and J by 7 bases, with 14 bases between the two germline ends. This CDR3 is CASSLDLRGHTQYF. CDR3 nucleotide sequence: TGTGCCAGCAGCTTGGACCTTCGCGGACATACGCAGTATTTT.

Points on this clone: The junction and the germline gene differ at one end; a read error may be behind it. The genes are TRBV5-1 and TRBJ2-7, with a weak D call TRBD2 (6 bases). The CDR3 consists of 12 residues. Germline CDR1 SGHRS, CDR2 YFSETQ. CDR3 sequence reads: CASSLGRREQYF. The CDR3 coding sequence is TGTGCCAGCAGCTTGGGGAGGCGGGAGCAGTACTTC. Combining the CDR3 with reference TRBV5-1 and TRBJ2-7 gives the whole variable domain KAGVTQTPRYLIKTRGQQVTLSCSPISGHRSVSWYQQTPGQGLQFLFEYFSETQRNKGNFPGRFSGRQFSNSRSEMNVSTLELGDSALYLCASSLGRREQYFGPGTRLTVT.

V is TRBV11-3 and J is TRBJ2-3; 7 bases are a match to TRBD1. CDR3 length equals 15 residues. Germline CDR1 SGHNT, CDR2 YENEEA. Trimming removed 5 bases from V and 3 bases from J; junction bases left unmatched: 8. CDR3 amino acids: CASSRRQGETDTQYF. The CDR3 DNA reads as TGTGCCAGCAGCCGTAGACAGGGTGAGACAGATACGCAGTATTTT. The whole variable domain, filled in from reference TRBV11-3 and TRBJ2-3, reads EAGVVQSPRYKIIEKKQPVAFWCNPISGHNTLYWYLQNLGQGPELLIRYENEEAVDDSQLPKDRFSAERLKGVDSTLKIQPAELGDSAVYLCASSRRQGETDTQYFGPGTRLTVL.

A word on this clone: The sample carries other DNA sequences with the same CDR3. The chain has TRBV10-3 and TRBJ1-1, with TRBD1 matching over 10 bases. This CDR3 comprises 13 residues. Germline V gene sequence: CDR1 ENHRY, CDR2 SYGVKD. V dropped 8 bases and J dropped 3; count of bases not matched to a gene: 3. The CDR3 region is CAIRGQGYTEAFF. CDR3 nucleotide sequence: TGTGCCATCCGGGGACAGGGGTACACTGAAGCTTTCTTT.